These 27 T cell receptor beta chains were sequenced from one sample in a study of T-cell memory formation after mild COVID-19. TCRdb passed the 5' RACE reads through MiXCR, listing each CDR3 protein once. The profile shows hundreds of thousands of distinct CDR3 sequences, around 15% of them singletons. Material for sequencing was PBMCs or a T cell subset sorted from them (not recorded which). The receptor set was obtained from a man aged 18-30 years who had mild COVID-19 (a few samples of this study predate the infection). Cell type and time point are not known.

The sample holds a few counts of this clonotype. The genes are TRBV4-3 and TRBJ2-1; the match to TRBD2 covers 10 bases. This CDR3 region has 15 residues. Germline V gene sequence: CDR1 LGHNA, CDR2 YSLEER. V was pared by 5 bases and J by 5 bases, with 6 bases of the junction left unmatched. The DNA of the CDR3 is TGCGCCAGCAGCGTCGAAGCGGGGGGGAACAATGAGCAGTTCTTC. Translation: CASSVEAGGNNEQFF.

This clonotype was picked up many times. J is TRBJ2-4 and V is TRBV7-9, with 7 bases matching TRBD1. CDR1 is SEHNR, CDR2 FQNEAQ, per germline (reference sequence). Unmatched junction bases numbered 13, after V lost 5 bases and J lost 6 bases. This CDR3 is 16 amino acids long. CDR3 nucleotides: TGTGCCAGCAGCCAAATGGAGACAGGGAGTTCAAACATTCAGTACTTC. Its protein is CASSQMETGSSNIQYF.

The chain uses TRBV6-2 or TRBV6-3 and TRBJ2-7; weak D call: TRBD1 (5 bases). The germline CDR1 and CDR2 sequences are MNHEY and SVGEGT. The V and J ends lost 5 bases and 7 bases respectively, with 12 bases between them. The CDR3 is made up of 12 amino acids. The CDR3 region is CASSLDNREQYV. In DNA form, the CDR3 reads TGTGCCAGCAGTCTGGACAACCGGGAGCAGTACGTC.

This clonotype was seen a handful of times. The V gene is TRBV20-1, the J gene TRBJ2-1; D is perhaps TRBD2 (7 bases). CDR3 length: 15 amino acids. Germline V gene sequence: CDR1 DFQATT, CDR2 SNEGSKA (reference sequence). V dropped 5 bases and J dropped 10 bases, with 24 bases sitting between them. The CDR3 region has the DNA TGCAGTGCTGACGAAGGGGGGGCCTCTACTTTGGAGCAGTTCTTC. Translated, it gives CSADEGGASTLEQFF.

This clonotype was counted a few times. The DNA is left out, because the CDR3 cannot be placed on it with certainty; the CDR3 is given as TCRdb lists it. The chain links TRBV6-5 to TRBJ2-1; the D call in the table, TRBD2, was not verified against the DNA. Ends included, the CDR3 has 15 residues. CDR1 and CDR2 (germline): MNHEY, SVGAGI. CDR3 protein: CASSSSAGGINEQFF.

This clonotype was counted between two and nine times. The chain carries TRBV20-1 and TRBJ2-7; perhaps D is TRBD1 or TRBD2 (5 bases each). This CDR3 comprises 14 residues. CDR1 DFQATT and CDR2 SNEGSKA come from the germline V gene (reference sequence). Trimming shortened V by 5 bases and J by 2 bases, and 16 bases separated the two germline ends. The CDR3 DNA is TGCAGTGCTGGAGCCGGGACGCCTACCTACGAGCAGTACTTC. Amino acids: CSAGAGTPTYEQYF.

The V gene is TRBV7-9, the J gene TRBJ2-1; TRBD2 is a possible D gene (5 bases). Germline V gene data show CDR1 as SEHNR and CDR2 as FQNEAQ (reference sequence). The CDR3 is 19 residues long. Trimming shortened V by 4 bases and J by 0 bases, and 22 bases separated the two germline ends. The CDR3 here is CASSSEVLSGWGSYNEQFF. CDR3 coding DNA: TGTGCCAGCAGCTCAGAGGTCCTAAGCGGTTGGGGCTCCTACAATGAGCAGTTCTTC.

This clonotype was detected many times. This chain links TRBV6-2 or TRBV6-3 with TRBJ1-1, with D unresolved. The V and J ends lost 7 bases and 6 bases respectively, with 18 bases between them. The CDR3 spans 14 residues. Germline loops: CDR1 MNHEY, CDR2 SVGEGT. Written as DNA, the CDR3 is TGTGCCAGCACTTCGGGCCGCGAATGGGCTGAAGCTTTCTTT. Its protein product is CASTSGREWAEAFF.

The chain joins TRBV3-1 to TRBJ2-5, with D uncertain. Trimming stripped 3 bases from V and 1 base from J, with 6 bases between. Germline CDR1 reads LGHDT; CDR2 reads YNNKEL (reference sequence). The CDR3 totals 13 residues. CDR3 loop: CASSHDPQETQYF. Here the CDR3 DNA reads TGTGCCAGCAGCCATGACCCCCAAGAGACCCAGTACTTC.

This chain joins TRBV5-1 and TRBJ1-1, with TRBD1 identical over 7 bases. The V and J ends lost 0 bases and 8 bases, in that order; junction bases with no gene match: 16. Looked up from germline, CDR1 is SGHRS and CDR2 is YFSETQ. The CDR3 runs 17 residues. CDR3 nucleotide sequence: TGCGCCAGCAGCTTGGTACCATCGGGACAGAGTTCGTCCGAAGCTTTCTTT. The encoded protein is CASSLVPSGQSSSEAFF.

This clonotype was found many times. V gene TRBV4-2 combines with J gene TRBJ1-5; D gene uncertain. Germline assignment: CDR1 LGHNA and CDR2 YNFKEQ. The CDR3 sequence is 15 residues long. V dropped 0 bases and J dropped 4 bases, with 10 bases sitting between them. In DNA, the CDR3 is TGTGCCAGCAGCCAAGACAGGTCGGATAATCAGCCCCAGCATTTT. Translated, it gives CASSQDRSDNQPQHF.

This clonotype was counted at least ten times. This sequence joins TRBV12-3 or TRBV12-4 and TRBJ2-3; 8 bases are a match to TRBD1. The CDR3 covers 12 residues. With V trimmed by 5 bases and J by 10 bases, 5 bases remained unmatched. The CDR3 nucleotides read TGTGCCAGCAGTGTGACAGGGGCAGCGCAGTATTTT. Translating it yields CASSVTGAAQYF.

This chain's CDR3 is CASSLSASGGSEQFF. CDR3 sequence (DNA): TGTGCCAGCAGTTTATCGGCTAGCGGGGGAAGTGAGCAGTTCTTC. The rearrangement joins TRBV27 to TRBJ2-1, with 10 bases matching TRBD2. With V trimmed by 0 bases and J by 9 bases, 5 bases remained unmatched. Looked up from germline, CDR1 is MNHEY and CDR2 is SMNVEV (reference sequence). The CDR3 length is 15 residues.

There are a few counts of this clonotype. The chain combines TRBV12-3 or TRBV12-4 with TRBJ1-5; TRBD1 matches at 8 bases. The trim removed 3 bases at V and 7 bases at J, leaving 8 bases unmatched. The CDR3 is 15 residues long. Written as DNA, the CDR3 is TGTGCCAGCAGTTTTGGTCAGGGGGCCGGACAGCCCCAGCATTTT. Translation: CASSFGQGAGQPQHF.

The V call is TRBV7-9, the J call TRBJ2-2; D uncertain. The germline V gene has CDR1 SEHNR and CDR2 FQNEAQ (reference sequence). The CDR3 consists of 13 residues. Trimming cost V 7 bases and J 6 bases, with 12 bases left between them. This CDR3 is CASTPTGSGELFF. DNA for the CDR3: TGTGCCAGCACCCCGACTGGATCCGGGGAGCTGTTTTTT.

CDR3 loop: CASSAFTSNPDTQYF. As DNA, the CDR3 is TGTGCCAGCAGCGCCTTCACTAGTAATCCAGATACGCAGTATTTT. The rearrangement uses TRBV7-9 and TRBJ2-3; D is perhaps TRBD2 (5 bases). The CDR3 runs to 15 residues. Germline V gene data show CDR1 as SEHNR and CDR2 as FQNEAQ (reference sequence). V was cut by 5 bases and J by 4 bases, with 16 bases left in between.

This clonotype came up many times. V and J are TRBV4-2 and TRBJ2-7; 10 bases match TRBD1. CDR1 LGHNA and CDR2 YNFKEQ come from the germline V gene. There are 17 residues in the CDR3. V lost 4 bases to trimming and J lost 7 bases; unmatched junction nucleotides: 16. The CDR3 loop reads CASSRLPWGQGRLEQYF. CDR3 coding DNA: TGTGCCAGCAGCCGGCTCCCATGGGGACAGGGGCGGCTAGAGCAGTACTTC.

The CDR3 is CASSLVGEGEQYF. The CDR3 region has the DNA TGCGCCAGCAGCTTAGTAGGGGAAGGCGAGCAGTACTTC. The V and J genes are TRBV5-1 and TRBJ2-7; D is perhaps TRBD1 (5 bases). Deletions cut 2 bases from V and 6 bases from J, with 12 bases between. Germline CDR1 reads SGHRS; CDR2 reads YFSETQ. This CDR3 contains 13 residues.

This clonotype was detected only a few times. V gene TRBV6-2 or TRBV6-3 combines with J gene TRBJ2-3; 15 bases agree with TRBD2. Germline lookup yields CDR1 MNHEY and CDR2 SVGEGT. J gave up 7 bases and V 6 bases, and 17 bases lay outside the gene matches. CDR3 length equals 19 residues. The CDR3 DNA reads as TGTGCCAGCAGGCCCGGGGGACTAGCGGGGGGCCATACGCACTATACGCAGTATTTT. Encoded protein: CASRPGGLAGGHTHYTQYF.

The chain employs TRBV20-1 and TRBJ1-1, with D hard to call. Trimming removed 3 bases from V and 5 bases from J, with 16 bases in between. The CDR3 extends over 14 amino acids. Germline CDR1 and CDR2: DFQATT and SNEGSKA (reference sequence). CDR3 nucleotide sequence: TGCAGTGCTAGCCCCCCGCAACTGAGGACTGAAGCTTTCTTT. It codes for CSASPPQLRTEAFF.

This clonotype was observed a handful of times. Mismatch with germline at one junction end may stem from a read error. The rearrangement links TRBV12-3 or TRBV12-4 to TRBJ2-2; 8 positions match TRBD2. The CDR3 length is 13 residues. CDR3 in DNA: TGTGCCAGCAGTGTAGCGGGGCACGGGGAGCTGTTTTTT. Translation: CASSVAGHGELFF.

V gene TRBV5-6 combines with J gene TRBJ1-5; tentative D call: TRBD1 (6 bases). The V end was cut by 5 bases, the J end by 4 bases, with 7 bases between. The CDR3 is 12 residues long. Germline V CDR1 and CDR2: SGHDT, YYEEEE. This chain's CDR3 is CASRTGNQPQHF. DNA of the CDR3: TGTGCCAGCAGAACAGGGAATCAGCCCCAGCATTTT.

The chain employs TRBV5-1 and TRBJ1-4; tentatively, D is TRBD1 (6 bases). This CDR3 has 16 residues. Germline CDR1 and CDR2: SGHRS and YFSETQ. Trimming cost V 4 bases and J 3 bases, with 16 bases left between them. The CDR3 here is CASSLTGSRANEKLFF. The CDR3 DNA reads as TGCGCCAGCAGCCTCACAGGGTCTAGGGCTAATGAAAAACTGTTTTTT. The full variable domain, completed using reference TRBV5-1 and TRBJ1-4, is KAGVTQTPRYLIKTRGQQVTLSCSPISGHRSVSWYQQTPGQGLQFLFEYFSETQRNKGNFPGRFSGRQFSNSRSEMNVSTLELGDSALYLCASSLTGSRANEKLFFGSGTQLSVL.

The chain links TRBV10-3 to TRBJ2-7; perhaps TRBD1 as D (6 bases). Germline CDR1 is ENHRY and CDR2 is SYGVKD. Deletions cut 6 bases from V and 6 bases from J, with 18 bases between. The CDR3 spans 14 residues. The CDR3 nucleotides read TGTGCCATCAGCCCGGGGCCAGGGGCGCGCGAGCAGTACGTC. Residues: CAISPGPGAREQYV.

The V and J genes are TRBV20-1 and TRBJ1-1; D unclear. V was clipped by 0 bases and J by 7 bases, with 9 bases between them. The germline gives CDR1 DFQATT, CDR2 SNEGSKA (reference sequence). This CDR3 comprises 12 residues. The CDR3 region is CSARDLQREAFF. CDR3 DNA: TGCAGTGCTAGAGATCTCCAGCGTGAAGCTTTCTTT.

This clonotype appeared a few times. The rearrangement joins TRBV2 to TRBJ1-1, with TRBD1 matching 8 bases. V lost 8 bases, J lost 3 bases, and 2 bases stayed unmatched. CDR3 length: 12 residues. From germline, CDR1 is SNHLY and CDR2 FYNNEI. The CDR3 here is CASGQGHTEAFF. CDR3 in DNA: TGTGCCAGCGGACAGGGCCACACTGAAGCTTTCTTT.

This sequence joins TRBV6-5 and TRBJ1-1; D gene unclear. The length of the CDR3 is 12 residues. Germline lookup yields CDR1 MNHEY and CDR2 SVGAGI. V lost 5 bases, J lost 7 bases, and 11 bases lay in between. The CDR3: CASSPTALEAFF. CDR3 DNA: TGTGCCAGCAGTCCAACAGCCCTTGAAGCTTTCTTT.